This T cell receptor beta chain was observed in a study of blood T cell repertoires in COVID-19. Study information: The analysed material was cDNA or gDNA that came from T cells, B-cell-depleted T cells, or PBMCs.

Authors' methods: Estimates of nucleated cell counts were drawn from the amplification of reference gene primers. Assay: immunoSEQ multiplex PCR; the TCRdb copy retains only in-frame clones and omits some. Clonal size and the V and J genes are those of that table, whereas D and trimming came from the DNA. Of about 150,000 clones listed, about four fifths are singletons. CDR1 and CDR2 from the germline V gene are SGDLS and YYNGEE. The CDR3 runs to 17 residues. V lost 4 bases and J 4 bases, leaving 20 bases between the germline ends. The sequenced sample was peripheral blood. This sequence was found in a woman over 75 with acute or convalescent COVID-19. V usage is TRBV9 and J usage is TRBJ2-2; tentatively, D is TRBD2 (6 bases). The CDR3: CASSPSGGKRGTGELFF. The CDR3 DNA follows: TGTGCCAGCAGCCCTAGTGGGGGGAAGAGGGGCACCGGGGAGCTGTTTTTT.